This entry lists 7 T cell receptor beta chains sequenced from one sample in a study of shared clonotypes between healthy human individuals. The naive CD8 population came from CD45RO-negative cells selected for CCR7, without terminally differentiated effector memory CD45RA+ cells. Sequencing was performed with immunoSEQ multiplex PCR; in TCRdb, only in-frame clones are kept and a portion is missing. The data show about 600,000 clones, with roughly 98% seen just once and less than 0.35% held by the top ten. Sequencing was performed on naive CD8+ T cells sorted from blood. The receptors were sampled from a man under 40 in good health.

The chain links TRBV2 to TRBJ1-3; D gene unclear. Germline lookup yields CDR1 SNHLY and CDR2 FYNNEI. CDR3 length: 15 amino acids. V lost 0 bases to trimming and J lost 4 bases, with 10 bases between them. This CDR3 is CASSEAGGSGNTIYF. For the CDR3, the DNA is TGTGCCAGCAGTGAAGCAGGAGGGTCAGGAAACACCATATATTTT.

V gene TRBV5-1 combines with J gene TRBJ2-7, with 14 bases matching TRBD2. V shed 5 bases, J shed 5 bases, and the junction held 6 bases outside the gene matches. This CDR3 contains 15 residues. Germline CDR1 is SGHRS and CDR2 is YFSETQ. The DNA of the CDR3 is TGCGCCAGCAGGGGGACTAGCGGGAGAGTCGACGAGCAGTACTTC. This codes for CASRGTSGRVDEQYF.

The genes are TRBV4-2 and TRBJ2-7; 9 nucleotides line up with TRBD1. With V trimmed by 3 bases and J by 6 bases, 3 bases remained unmatched. Germline CDR1 LGHNA, CDR2 YNFKEQ. This CDR3 contains 13 residues. CDR3 nucleotide sequence: TGTGCCAGCAGCCAGGGGACAGGGCGCGAGCAGTACTTC. Its translation is CASSQGTGREQYF.

The J gene is TRBJ1-1, the V gene TRBV2; D unresolved. CDR3 size: 16 residues. V was cut by 3 bases and J by 1 base, with 15 bases left in between. Per the germline V gene, CDR1 is SNHLY and CDR2 is FYNNEI. The CDR3 DNA reads TGTGCCAGCAGTGATCAGGTAGCCTCACGGAACACTGAAGCTTTCTTT. Its translation is CASSDQVASRNTEAFF.

The genes are TRBV4-1 and TRBJ2-1; 10 bases match TRBD2. Germline assignment: CDR1 MGHRA and CDR2 YSYEKL. V shed 3 bases, J shed 6 bases, and the junction held 14 bases outside the gene matches. The CDR3 extends over 18 amino acids. The CDR3 DNA is TGCGCCAGCAGCCAGAGAGAGGTAGCTAGCGGGAGCTTCAATGAGCAGTTCTTC. Its translation: CASSQREVASGSFNEQFF.

V gene TRBV7-8 combines with J gene TRBJ2-3; the D gene could be TRBD1 or TRBD2 (6 bases each). Germline V lookup: CDR1 SGHVS, CDR2 FQNEAQ. The V end was cut by 4 bases, the J end by 6 bases, with 11 bases between. This CDR3 comprises 13 residues. CDR3 nucleotide sequence: TGTGCCAGCAGCTCTCTAGGGGGGGATACGCAGTATTTT. This sequence encodes CASSSLGGDTQYF.

V gene TRBV11-2 combines with J gene TRBJ2-7; TRBD2 aligns across 9 bases. Germline CDR1 is SGHAT and CDR2 is FQNNGV. The CDR3 sequence is 15 residues long. J was trimmed by 5 bases and V by 0 bases; bases with no gene match: 5. CDR3 bases: TGTGCCAGCAGCTTAGAGGCGGGAGGGCCCCACGAGCAGTACTTC. Protein sequence: CASSLEAGGPHEQYF.